This TCR beta chain was obtained from a study of blood T cell repertoires in COVID-19 (dated by TCRdb to between 2020 and 2021). Turning to the overall study: Collaborator samples came from the United States, Italy and Spain and covered acute and convalescent phases of COVID-19. Where HLA class I and class II types were available, the types were taken from metadata supplied by the sample provider, not from assay-based typing. A freely available public database, intended as a resource for researchers studying the immune response to SARS-CoV-2, is where the repertoires were released. Deeply sampled blood TCRbeta repertoires from subjects exposed to, actively infected with, or recovered from COVID-19 were included in the dataset. Sample metadata almost always included a de-identified subject ID, COVID-19 status, age in years and sex. The prospective study material was composed of cDNA or gDNA derived from T cells, B-cell-depleted T cells, or PBMCs. Samples were obtained from the ongoing ImmuneRACE study (first 160 participants) and from 1,200 or so subjects provided by 6 global collaborators.

What the research found in general, with its limitations: The amount of clinical and demographic metadata varied by source and participant and was provided uncurated.

From its cysteine to its phenylalanine, the CDR3 spans 12 amino acids. The retained sequence is limited to the CDR3, 36 bases, with the frame set at the first base. Trimming removed 2 bases from V and 7 bases from J, leaving 6 bases between the germline ends. CDR1 and CDR2 were assigned from the germline V gene (reference sequence) as LNHNV and YYDKDF. Collaborating institutions collected whole blood in K2EDTA tubes following their own protocols. For TCRbeta analysis, collaborator samples were shipped as frozen whole blood, as isolated PBMCs, or as DNA extracted from either sample type. TCRbeta CDR3 regions were amplified from genomic DNA by means of the immunoSEQ Assay, a bias-controlled multiplex PCR. The authors processed their data as follows. Nucleated cell counts per sample were estimated from amplification of reference gene primers within the assay. To quantify the absolute abundance of each unique TCRbeta CDR3 rearrangement, sequence reads were collapsed and filtered. For each sample, productive Simpson clonality was calculated as the square root of Simpson's diversity index over productive rearrangements. The table was pulled from immuneACCESS by TCRdb, which kept in-frame rearrangements only. Such tables lose some clones; where checked, under half of the loss comes from unresolved V genes, and the rest has no known cause. That table gives V, J and clone size, and the DNA gave D and trimming. A total of approximately 69,000 clones appear in this sample, 83% of them only once. 15% to 20% of the sample lies in the top ten.

A word on this clone: What this receptor recognizes is not known. Base qualities are not at hand, and no much larger clone is one base apart.

The sample comprised peripheral blood. The sequence links TRBV15 to TRBJ1-5; the D gene remains uncertain. This sequence originates from a woman of 80 years or more with acute or convalescent COVID-19. At the DNA level, the sequence is TGTGCCACCAGCAGACCCCCACAGCCCCAGCATTTT. This yields the protein CATSRPPQPQHF.